The present entry profiles one T cell receptor beta chain with its context. Primers: 60 Vbeta forward and 13 Jbeta reverse. This table comes from immunoSEQ multiplex PCR, and its TCRdb copy is limited to in-frame clones, with some not included. Found here are roughly 150,000 clones, about 82% of them singletons; the top ten hold around 4.5%. This record belongs to a study of cytomegalovirus exposure and HLA in healthy donors. CDR3 length: 13 amino acids. Germline V CDR1 and CDR2: MNHNS, SASEGT. V lost 7 bases to trimming and J lost 8 bases; unmatched junction nucleotides: 5. This rearrangement joins TRBV6-1 to TRBJ1-2; TRBD1 agrees at 12 bases. The receptor's source is a woman aged 40 to 50 in good health and CMV-seropositive. Sequencing was done on a sample of PBMCs. The CDR3 loop is CASKEGTGGGYTF. CDR3 in DNA: TGTGCCAGCAAGGAGGGGACAGGGGGCGGCTACACCTTC.